This T cell receptor beta chain was profiled in a study of T cell repertoires in cytomegalovirus infection. Study-level findings and limits: Cumulated frequencies of public TCR beta families served to identify carriers of CMV plus the relevant HLA.

TCRdb called the reads again in MiXCR, with one record for every CDR3 protein. Here the sample spans around 750,000 distinct CDR3 sequences, approximately 32% being singletons. The CDR3 spans 13 residues. This clonotype was observed at least ten times. No antigen is known for it. One end of the junction is discordant with germline, which a read error may explain. The clonotype originates from a human donor in good health (CMV status not recorded). Some clones in this sample may be carry-over from other donors' samples. This specimen was cultured CD8+ T cells from PBMCs, taken from culture after CMV antigen stimulation. The genes are TRBV12-3 or TRBV12-4 and TRBJ2-7, with D maybe TRBD1 (5 bases). CDR3 region: CASSLGQHYEQYF. The CDR3 bases are TGTGCCAGCAGCTTAGGACAACACTACGAGCAGTACTTC.